This paragraph reports one T cell receptor beta chain. Genomic DNA served as template for TCR beta VDJ and CDR3 profiling. TCRdb re-derived calls from the reads in MiXCR, one entry per CDR3 protein. The data show just over 400,000 distinct CDR3 sequences, with 60% to 80% seen just once and approximately 3.9% held by the top ten. The CDR3 length is 14 residues. Germline trimming cut 1 base from V and 2 bases from J; bases unmatched to any gene: 1. CDR1 is SNHLY, CDR2 FYNNEI, per germline. The data belong to a study of CD8+CD57+ T cells in acquired aplastic anemia. The J gene is TRBJ2-5, the V gene TRBV2, with 7 positions matching TRBD2. Sequenced material: sorted CD4+, CD8+, or CD8+CD57+ T cells (not recorded which) from PBMCs. The TCR sequence derives from a human donor in good health, serving as a control. CDR3 sequence: CASSEGGLQETQYF. The CDR3 DNA sequence: TGTGCCAGCAGTGAAGGGGGACTACAAGAGACCCAGTACTTC.